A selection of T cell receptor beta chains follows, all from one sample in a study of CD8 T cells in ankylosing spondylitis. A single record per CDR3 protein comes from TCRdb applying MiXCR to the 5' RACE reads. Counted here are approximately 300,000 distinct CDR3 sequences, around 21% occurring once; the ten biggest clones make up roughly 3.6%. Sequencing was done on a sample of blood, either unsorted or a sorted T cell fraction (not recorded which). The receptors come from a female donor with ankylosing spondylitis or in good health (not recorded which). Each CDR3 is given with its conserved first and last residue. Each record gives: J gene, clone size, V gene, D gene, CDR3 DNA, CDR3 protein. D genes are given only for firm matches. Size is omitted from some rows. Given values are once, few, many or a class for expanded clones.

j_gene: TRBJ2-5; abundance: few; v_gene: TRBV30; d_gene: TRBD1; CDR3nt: TGTGCCTGGAGGAACAGGGGACAAGAGACCCAGTACTTC; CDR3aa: CAWRNRGQETQYF
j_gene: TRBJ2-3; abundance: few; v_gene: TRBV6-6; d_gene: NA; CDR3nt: TGTGCCAGCAGTTACAGCCTAGCTGGGGGCACAGATACGCAGTATTTT; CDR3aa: CASSYSLAGGTDTQYF
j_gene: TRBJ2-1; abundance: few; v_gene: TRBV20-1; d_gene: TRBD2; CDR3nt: TGCAGTGCTAGAGATTTGGGACTAGACTACAATGAGCAGTTCTTC; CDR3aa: CSARDLGLDYNEQFF
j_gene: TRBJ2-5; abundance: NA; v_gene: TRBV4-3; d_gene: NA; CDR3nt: TGCGCCAGCAGCCAAGTGATAGGGTCGGAGACCCAGTACTTC; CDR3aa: CASSQVIGSETQYF
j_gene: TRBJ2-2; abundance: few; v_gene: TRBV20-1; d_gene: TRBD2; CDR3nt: TGCAGTGCCCGGACTAGCGGGGCCGGGGAGCTGTTTTTT; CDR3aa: CSARTSGAGELFF
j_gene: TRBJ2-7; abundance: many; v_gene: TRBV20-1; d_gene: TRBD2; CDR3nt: TGCAGTGCTACCCGTGGAACTAGCGGGAGTTTGGGGGAGCAGTACTTC; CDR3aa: CSATRGTSGSLGEQYF
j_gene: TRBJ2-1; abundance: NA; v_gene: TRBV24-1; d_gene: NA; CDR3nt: TGTGCCACCAGTGACGCCGGAGGAGTGCCTGAGCAGTTCTTC; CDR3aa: CATSDAGGVPEQFF
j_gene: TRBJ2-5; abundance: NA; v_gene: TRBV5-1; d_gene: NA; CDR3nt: TGCGCCAGCAGCTTGGACAGGCCCCGAGAGACCCAGTACTTC; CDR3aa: CASSLDRPRETQYF
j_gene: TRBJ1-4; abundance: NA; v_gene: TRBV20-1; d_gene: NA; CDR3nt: TGCAGTGCTGGGAAACAGGAACTTGCTAATGAAAAACTGTTTTTT; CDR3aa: CSAGKQELANEKLFF
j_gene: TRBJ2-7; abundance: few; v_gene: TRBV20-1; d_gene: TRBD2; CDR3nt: TGCAGTGCAGCTAGCGGGAGGGAGGAGTCCTACGAGCAGTACTTC; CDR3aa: CSAASGREESYEQYF
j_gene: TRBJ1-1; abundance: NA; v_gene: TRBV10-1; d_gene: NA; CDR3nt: TGCGCCAGCAGTGAGTCGAAGGCAGGGTTAGAAGCTTTCTTT; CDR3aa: CASSESKAGLEAFF
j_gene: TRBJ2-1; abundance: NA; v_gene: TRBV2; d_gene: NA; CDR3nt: TGTGCCAGCTCTACGGGTTGGAGCAATGAGCAGTTCTTC; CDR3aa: CASSTGWSNEQFF
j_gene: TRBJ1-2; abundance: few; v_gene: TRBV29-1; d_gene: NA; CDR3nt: TGCAGCGTTGGGCAGGGTATGGGCTACACCTTC; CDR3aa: CSVGQGMGYTF